Here is one T cell receptor (beta chain) with its context. This table comes from immunoSEQ multiplex PCR, and its TCRdb copy is limited to in-frame clones, with some not included. The sample has around 1.1 million clones, more than 75% seen once; the top ten hold 0.5% to 0.65%. The entry originates in a study of shared clonotypes between healthy human individuals. Trimming removed 6 bases from V and 4 bases from J, with 9 bases in between. CDR3 size: 13 residues. The germline V gene encodes CDR1 SEHNR and CDR2 FQNEAQ (reference sequence). The sequencing input was memory CD4+ T cells from PBMCs. The subset here: CD45RA-negative fraction. The receptor was derived from a young man in good health. Some clones in this sample may be carry-over from other donors' samples. The rearrangement links TRBV7-9 to TRBJ1-4; weak D call: TRBD1 (6 bases). The CDR3 sequence is CASSGQHNEKLFF. CDR3 DNA sequence: TGTGCCAGCAGTGGACAGCATAATGAAAAACTGTTTTTT.